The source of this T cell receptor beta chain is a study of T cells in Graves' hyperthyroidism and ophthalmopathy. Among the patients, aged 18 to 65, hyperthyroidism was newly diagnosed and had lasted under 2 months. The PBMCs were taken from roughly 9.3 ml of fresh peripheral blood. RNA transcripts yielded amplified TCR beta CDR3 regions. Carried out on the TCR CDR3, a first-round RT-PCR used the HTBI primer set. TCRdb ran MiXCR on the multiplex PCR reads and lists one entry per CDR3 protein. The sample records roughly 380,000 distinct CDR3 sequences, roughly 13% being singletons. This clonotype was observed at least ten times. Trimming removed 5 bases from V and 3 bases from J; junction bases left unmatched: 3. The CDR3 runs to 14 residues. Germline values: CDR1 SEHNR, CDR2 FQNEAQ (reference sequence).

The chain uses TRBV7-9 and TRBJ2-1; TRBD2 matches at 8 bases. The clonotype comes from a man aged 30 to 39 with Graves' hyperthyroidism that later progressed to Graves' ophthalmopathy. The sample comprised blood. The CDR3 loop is CASSPGTSYNEQFF. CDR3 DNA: TGTGCCAGCAGCCCCGGGACTAGCTACAATGAGCAGTTCTTC.